This T cell receptor beta chain was identified during a study of T cell repertoires in cytomegalovirus infection. Study-wide context: Based on public TCR beta signatures, there were indications of CMV infection and of a matching HLA type.

This CDR3 spans 16 amino acids. J was trimmed by 6 bases and V by 5 bases; bases with no gene match: 11. CDR1 is SGHNT and CDR2 is YENEEA in the germline V gene. TCRdb re-called the reads through MiXCR, storing one row per CDR3 protein. The sample carries approximately 600,000 distinct CDR3 sequences, approximately 40% recorded once. Details on this clonotype: The antigen is undetermined.

This sequence joins TRBV11-3 and TRBJ2-2; TRBD1 matches at 8 bases. This clonotype was sampled from a human donor in good health (CMV status not recorded). Some clones in this sample may be carry-over from other donors' samples. This sample comprised cultured PBMCs, obtained from culture after CMV antigen stimulation. The CDR3 DNA reads TGTGCCAGCAGCCTACGGGGGACAGGAGGGGCCGGGGAGCTGTTTTTT. This translates into CASSLRGTGGAGELFF.